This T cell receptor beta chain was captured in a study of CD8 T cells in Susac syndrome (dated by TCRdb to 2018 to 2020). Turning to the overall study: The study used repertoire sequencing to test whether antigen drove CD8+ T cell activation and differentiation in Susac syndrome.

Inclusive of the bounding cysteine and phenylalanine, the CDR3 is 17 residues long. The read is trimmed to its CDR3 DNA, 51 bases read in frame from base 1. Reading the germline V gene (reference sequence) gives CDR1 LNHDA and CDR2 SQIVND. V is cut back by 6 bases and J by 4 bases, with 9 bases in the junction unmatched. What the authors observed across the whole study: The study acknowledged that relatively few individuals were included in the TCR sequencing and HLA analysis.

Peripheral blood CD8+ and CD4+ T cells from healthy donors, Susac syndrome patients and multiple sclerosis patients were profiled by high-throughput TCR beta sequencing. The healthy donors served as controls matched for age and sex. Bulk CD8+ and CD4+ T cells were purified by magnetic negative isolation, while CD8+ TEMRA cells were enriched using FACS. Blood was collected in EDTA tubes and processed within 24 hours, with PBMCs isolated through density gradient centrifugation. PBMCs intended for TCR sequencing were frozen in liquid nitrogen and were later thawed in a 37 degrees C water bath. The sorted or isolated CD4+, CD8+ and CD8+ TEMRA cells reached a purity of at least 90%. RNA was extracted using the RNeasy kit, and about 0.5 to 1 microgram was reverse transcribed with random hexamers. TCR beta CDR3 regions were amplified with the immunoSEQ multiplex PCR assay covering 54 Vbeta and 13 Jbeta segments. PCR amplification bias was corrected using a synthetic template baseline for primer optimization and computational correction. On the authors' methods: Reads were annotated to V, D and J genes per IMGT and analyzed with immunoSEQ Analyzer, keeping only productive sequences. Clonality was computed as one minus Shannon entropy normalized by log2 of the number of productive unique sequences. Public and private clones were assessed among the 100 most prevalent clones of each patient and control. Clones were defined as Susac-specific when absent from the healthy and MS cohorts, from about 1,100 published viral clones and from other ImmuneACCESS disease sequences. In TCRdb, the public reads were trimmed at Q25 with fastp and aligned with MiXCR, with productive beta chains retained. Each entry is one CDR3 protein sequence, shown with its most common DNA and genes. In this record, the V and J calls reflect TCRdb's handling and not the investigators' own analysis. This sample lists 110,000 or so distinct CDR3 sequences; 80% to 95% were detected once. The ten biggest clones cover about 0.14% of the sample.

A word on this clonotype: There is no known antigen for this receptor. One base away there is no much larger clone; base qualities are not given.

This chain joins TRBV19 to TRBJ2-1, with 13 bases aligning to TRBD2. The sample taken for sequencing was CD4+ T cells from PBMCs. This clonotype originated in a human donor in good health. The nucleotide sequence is TGTGCCAGTAGGGCCTCGGGACTAGCGGGACGATACAATGAGCAGTTCTTC. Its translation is CASRASGLAGRYNEQFF.